A single sample gave rise to the 14 T cell receptor beta chains below, sequenced in a study of shared clonotypes between healthy human individuals. Sequenced by immunoSEQ multiplex PCR; TCRdb stores in-frame clones only, minus some. Among 550,000 to 850,000 clones listed, around 70% were seen once. The sample comprised memory CD4+ T cells sorted from blood. Noted subset: CD45RA-negative fraction. The receptors originated from a woman in her thirties in good health.

The chain carries TRBV21-1 and TRBJ1-4. TRBV21-1 is a pseudogene locus. The CDR3 contains 16 residues. CDR3 loop: CASSNLGAGANEKLFF. The DNA for the CDR3 is TGTGCCAGCAGCAATCTAGGGGCCGGGGCTAATGAAAAACTGTTTTTT.

This sequence joins TRBV11-2 and TRBJ1-5; D possibly corresponds to TRBD1 (6 bases). V shed 1 base and J shed 2 bases, with 9 bases lying between them. This CDR3 comprises 15 residues. Germline V gives CDR1 SGHAT, CDR2 FQNNGV. The CDR3 nucleotides read TGTGCCAGCAGCTTAGTAACAGGGCGCAATCAGCCCCAGCATTTT. Encoded protein: CASSLVTGRNQPQHF.

This rearrangement joins TRBV5-1 to TRBJ2-2; TRBD1 matches at 8 bases. The length of the CDR3 is 19 residues. Germline CDR1 SGHRS, CDR2 YFSETQ. V was clipped by 0 bases and J by 0 bases; unmatched bases: 10. This CDR3 reads CASSLGGRGQGANTGELFF. DNA of the CDR3: TGCGCCAGCAGCTTGGGGGGGCGAGGACAGGGTGCGAACACCGGGGAGCTGTTTTTT. The full variable domain, in which reference TRBV5-1 and TRBJ2-2 provide the parts outside the CDR3, is KAGVTQTPRYLIKTRGQQVTLSCSPISGHRSVSWYQQTPGQGLQFLFEYFSETQRNKGNFPGRFSGRQFSNSRSEMNVSTLELGDSALYLCASSLGGRGQGANTGELFFGEGSRLTVL.

The chain has TRBV10-1 and TRBJ1-3, with D unresolved. This CDR3 region has 16 residues. V lost 1 base to trimming and J lost 2 bases, with 12 bases between them. In germline, CDR1 is WNHNN, CDR2 SYGVQD (reference sequence). Written as DNA, the CDR3 is TGCGCCAGCAGTGAGTTTCAGCCCGGGGCTGGAAACACCATATATTTT. Translating gives CASSEFQPGAGNTIYF.

The rearrangement links TRBV7-2 to TRBJ2-3; possible D gene TRBD2, 5 bases. CDR1 SGHTA and CDR2 FQGNSA come from the germline V gene. The V end lost 3 bases, the J end lost 2 bases, and 9 bases lay between the germline ends. The CDR3 consists of 14 residues. CDR3 in DNA: TGTGCCAGCAGCTTTCAACTAGTCACAGATACGCAGTATTTT. Encoded protein: CASSFQLVTDTQYF.

The rearrangement uses TRBV6-6 and TRBJ1-5; 7 positions agree with TRBD1. Germline assignment: CDR1 MNHNY and CDR2 SVGAGI (reference sequence). This CDR3 region has 13 residues. The trim removed 6 bases at V and 7 bases at J, leaving 6 bases unmatched. The CDR3 here is CASSPQGWQPQHF. Here the CDR3 DNA reads TGTGCCAGCAGCCCACAGGGGTGGCAGCCCCAGCATTTT.

A single count supports this clone. The rearrangement joins TRBV1 to TRBJ2-1; TRBD2 was called by the table and not checked on the DNA. TRBV1 is listed as a pseudogene. The CDR3 has 24 amino acids. This chain's CDR3 is CTSSQDMIWVRGLAGALTYNEQFF. The CDR3 nucleotides are TGCACCAGCAGCCAAGATATGATTTGGGTTAGGGGACTAGCGGGAGCCTTGACCTACAATGAGCAGTTCTTC.

The sample holds a few counts of this clone. The V call is TRBV11-2, the J call TRBJ2-1; 13 positions match TRBD2. The CDR3 contains 16 residues. The ends lost 5 bases at V and 8 bases at J; junction bases unmatched: 9. Per the germline V gene, CDR1 is SGHAT and CDR2 is FQNNGV. The CDR3, as DNA: TGTGCCAGCAGCCCCAGACTAGCGGGAGGCGGCCATGAGCAGTTCTTC. Residues: CASSPRLAGGGHEQFF.

J is TRBJ1-5 and V is TRBV7-2, with D unresolved. Trimming cost V 3 bases and J 4 bases, with 10 bases left between them. CDR3 size: 14 residues. Per the germline V gene, CDR1 is SGHTA and CDR2 is FQGNSA. The CDR3 DNA is TGTGCCAGCAGCTTTTACGGAGGGAATCAGCCCCAGCATTTT. It specifies CASSFYGGNQPQHF.

The J gene is TRBJ1-5, the V gene TRBV7-6; D remains unclear. CDR1 and CDR2 from the germline V gene are SGHVS and FNYEAQ. The CDR3 loop spans 15 amino acids. V was trimmed by 3 bases and J by 0 bases, leaving 9 bases between them. The CDR3 DNA reads TGTGCCAGCAGCTTCGCGGGCGATAGCAATCAGCCCCAGCATTTT. Its protein is CASSFAGDSNQPQHF.

This clone was recorded once. This chain uses TRBV6-1 with TRBJ1-1, with TRBD1 matching 8 bases. CDR1 is MNHNS and CDR2 is SASEGT in the germline V gene. The ends lost 10 bases at V and 3 bases at J; junction bases unmatched: 13. The CDR3 consists of 15 residues. The CDR3 nucleotides are TGTGCCACCACAATCCAAGACAGGGGATACACTGAAGCTTTCTTT. It specifies CATTIQDRGYTEAFF.

The DNA for the CDR3 is TGTGCCAGCAGTTACATGGGGGAGACCTTTGAGCAGTACTTC. Encoded protein: CASSYMGETFEQYF. This chain joins TRBV6-5 and TRBJ2-7; either TRBD1 or TRBD2 may fit D (5 bases each). Between the trimmed V and J ends, which lost 2 bases and 7 bases, there was a span of 15 bases. The CDR3 loop spans 14 amino acids. From germline, CDR1 is MNHEY and CDR2 SVGAGI.

This clone was counted a few times. The genes are TRBV6-5 and TRBJ1-3; TRBD1 aligns across 8 bases. CDR1 and CDR2 (germline): MNHEY, SVGAGI. With 0 bases clipped from V and 3 bases from J, the junction kept 4 bases outside the gene matches. The CDR3 spans 16 residues. The CDR3 sequence: CASSYSIGTGGNTIYF. CDR3 coding DNA: TGTGCCAGCAGTTACTCGATCGGGACAGGTGGAAACACCATATATTTT.

This clone has more than one count but fewer than ten. Additional DNA sequences in this sample encode the identical CDR3. The chain joins TRBV4-1 to TRBJ1-2; D gene unclear. Looked up from germline, CDR1 is MGHRA and CDR2 is YSYEKL. V was trimmed by 0 bases and J by 8 bases, leaving 16 bases between them. CDR3 length: 15 amino acids. The chain's CDR3 is CASSQEGGVSRGYTF. For the CDR3, the DNA is TGCGCCAGCAGCCAAGAGGGTGGGGTCTCGAGGGGCTACACCTTC.